One T cell receptor (beta chain) is described in this entry. What it recognizes is unknown. The record originates from a study of T-cell memory formation after mild COVID-19. Across the whole study: There were largely donor-specific TCR clusters.

Each CDR3 protein gets one entry after TCRdb re-called the 5' RACE reads with MiXCR. This sample has some 100,000 distinct CDR3 sequences; over 8.5% occur once, and the top ten carry approximately 40%. Study-wide results and limits: Contracting clones from day 15 to 85 had balanced CD4/CD8; later expanders favoured CD4+.

The CDR3 runs 14 residues. V lost 7 bases to trimming and J lost 6 bases, with 15 bases between them. Germline-derived CDR1 and CDR2 are KGHDR and SFDVKD. Sequencing used PBMCs or a T cell subset sorted from them (not recorded which). The origin of this receptor is a man aged 18 to 30 who had mild COVID-19 (a few samples of this study predate the infection). Cell type and time point are not known. The V gene is TRBV24-1, the J gene TRBJ2-1, with unresolved D. The CDR3, as DNA: TGTGCCACCAGCCCAGGTGGTAGCCTCAATGAGCAGTTCTTC. As protein: CATSPGGSLNEQFF.